This T cell receptor (beta chain) appears in the sequencing data of a study of tissue T cells after allogeneic stem cell transplantation. Profiled with immunoSEQ multiplex PCR; TCRdb holds only in-frame clones, not every one. The repertoire consists of around 6,100 clones, with roughly 40% occurring once and the leading ten covering 2% to 2.5%. This clone was seen a few times. Gene labels here are mouse ones. The sequence runs out 1 residue before the end of the CDR3; the remainder is reconstructed from the germline J gene. The CDR3 runs 14 residues. Germline loops: CDR1 KGHTA, CDR2 FQNQQP. The time point was: mouse harvest day 7 after allogeneic transplant. Tail vein injection delivered 10^7 T-cell-depleted bone marrow cells and 10^6 splenic CD5+ T cells.

The V call is TRBV23, the J call TRBJ1-1; no check of the table's D call, TRBD1, against the DNA was made. This TCR derives from a female BALB/c mouse given C57BL/6 T cells with graft-versus-host disease after an allogeneic hematopoietic cell transplant. Specimen: skin. CDR3 amino acids: CSSSQGQGITEVFF. CDR3 DNA (partial): TGCTCCAGCAGTCAAGGGCAGGGGATCACAGAAGTCTTC.